These 21 T cell receptor beta chains originate from one sample sequenced in a study of T-cell memory formation after mild COVID-19. MiXCR, run by TCRdb on the 5' RACE reads, gives a single entry per CDR3 protein. Seen here are a few hundred thousand distinct CDR3 sequences, 16% observed once, and the top ten hold 22%. The specimen was PBMCs or a T cell subset sorted from them (not recorded which). The origin of the receptors is a man aged 18 to 30 who had mild COVID-19 (a few samples of this study predate the infection). Cell type and time point are not known.

This clonotype was seen a handful of times. The rearrangement joins TRBV3-1 to TRBJ2-1; no clear D gene. In germline, CDR1 is LGHDT, CDR2 YNNKEL (reference sequence). With 5 bases removed from V and 5 bases from J, the gap between germline ends came to 13 bases. This CDR3 spans 14 amino acids. The CDR3 spells CASSSRPSDNEQFF. The CDR3 DNA follows: TGTGCCAGCAGCTCTAGACCCAGCGACAATGAGCAGTTCTTC.

V usage is TRBV18 and J usage is TRBJ2-7; D may correspond to TRBD1 or TRBD2 (5 bases each). Germline V CDR1 and CDR2: KGHSH, LQKENI. Trimming stripped 3 bases from V and 5 bases from J, with 14 bases between. The CDR3 runs 14 residues. DNA for the CDR3: TGTGCCAGCTCACCGACCTCCCGGGACCACGAGCAGTACGTC. Its protein is CASSPTSRDHEQYV.

The chain combines TRBV10-3 with TRBJ1-6; 11 bases agree with TRBD1. Per germline, CDR1 ENHRY and CDR2 SYGVKD. The CDR3 sequence is 14 residues long. V gave up 6 bases and J gave up 10 bases; unmatched junction bases: 5. CDR3: CAIRKGQGESPLHF. CDR3 coding DNA: TGTGCCATCAGGAAGGGACAGGGGGAATCACCCCTCCACTTT.

This clonotype was recorded many times. The chain employs TRBV9 and TRBJ1-4, with D tentatively TRBD1 (5 bases). The V and J ends lost 2 bases and 6 bases respectively, with 11 bases between them. CDR3 length: 14 residues. Per germline, CDR1 SGDLS and CDR2 YYNGEE. The CDR3 reads CASSVSQGDEKLFF. The CDR3 DNA follows: TGTGCCAGCAGCGTTTCTCAGGGAGATGAAAAACTGTTTTTT.

The chain uses TRBV28 and TRBJ1-2, with TRBD1 matching 7 bases. Germline CDR1 is MDHEN and CDR2 is SYDVKM. The CDR3 runs to 16 residues. V was clipped by 6 bases and J by 4 bases; unmatched bases: 14. CDR3 sequence: CASSSDRSFAIYGYTF. In nucleotides, the CDR3 is TGTGCCAGCAGCTCGGACAGGTCCTTCGCTATCTATGGCTACACCTTC.

This clonotype was detected only a few times. V usage is TRBV9 and J usage is TRBJ2-1; D uncertain. CDR1 and CDR2 (germline): SGDLS, YYNGEE. Trimming stripped 0 bases from V and 9 bases from J, with 10 bases between. The CDR3 length is 13 residues. CDR3 sequence: CASSVELLGEQFF. The CDR3, as DNA: TGTGCCAGCAGCGTAGAACTATTGGGTGAGCAGTTCTTC.

The rearrangement links TRBV20-1 to TRBJ2-5, with 11 bases lining up with TRBD1. The CDR3 is 16 amino acids. The ends lost 4 bases at V and 2 bases at J; junction bases unmatched: 9. Germline V gene lookup returns CDR1 DFQATT and CDR2 SNEGSKA (reference sequence). The CDR3 loop reads CSATSTGQGEQETQYF. The CDR3 bases are TGCAGTGCTACCTCGACGGGACAGGGGGAACAAGAGACCCAGTACTTC.

This chain joins TRBV11-2 and TRBJ1-6; 9 positions agree with TRBD1. With V trimmed by 1 base and J by 10 bases, 5 bases remained unmatched. The CDR3 has 15 amino acids. Germline values: CDR1 SGHAT, CDR2 FQNNGV. The CDR3 sequence: CASSLGGTGWSPLHF. The CDR3 DNA sequence: TGTGCCAGCAGCTTAGGGGGGACAGGGTGGTCACCCCTCCACTTT.

This chain's CDR3 is CASSQQPGNEQFF. The DNA for the CDR3 is TGCGCCAGCAGCCAGCAACCGGGGAATGAGCAGTTCTTC. J is TRBJ2-1 and V is TRBV4-3, with D maybe TRBD2 (5 bases). Germline assignment: CDR1 LGHNA and CDR2 YSLEER. CDR3 length: 13 amino acids. V dropped 3 bases and J dropped 7 bases, with 10 bases sitting between them.

This clonotype was found a few times. The chain joins TRBV7-2 to TRBJ1-5; D may be TRBD1 (5 bases). This CDR3 is 15 amino acids long. V lost 5 bases and J lost 7, with 18 bases in between. Looked up from germline, CDR1 is SGHTA and CDR2 is FQGNSA. The CDR3, as DNA: TGTGCCAGCAGCCAGGGACGGGGCGGAAGACAGCCCCAGCATTTT. Translated, it gives CASSQGRGGRQPQHF.

Comment on this clonotype: An end of the junction differs from the germline gene, which may be a read error. The chain uses TRBV5-1 and TRBJ2-1; either TRBD1 or TRBD2 may fit D (5 bases each). This CDR3 comprises 15 residues. Germline V CDR1 and CDR2: SGHRS, YFSETQ. The CDR3 DNA reads as TGCGCCAGAAGCTTTAGCGACAGCTCCTACAATGAGCAGTTCTTC. Amino acids: CARSFSDSSYNEQFF.

The chain recombines TRBV5-1 with TRBJ2-3; D is tentatively TRBD1 or TRBD2 (6 bases each). V lost 3 bases, J lost 1 base, and 15 bases lay in between. CDR3 length: 16 amino acids. CDR1 is SGHRS and CDR2 is YFSETQ in the germline V gene. CDR3 bases: TGCGCCAGCAGCTCTGTAGAGGGGGGACGCACAGATACGCAGTATTTT. As protein: CASSSVEGGRTDTQYF.

This clonotype has only a few counts. The chain employs TRBV5-1 and TRBJ1-1, with D tentatively TRBD1 (5 bases). The germline V and J ends were trimmed by 4 bases and 1 base, with 8 bases remaining between them. Germline V gene sequence: CDR1 SGHRS, CDR2 YFSETQ. The CDR3 has 13 residues. CDR3 in DNA: TGCGCCAGCAGCGGGGGACGGAACACTGAAGCTTTCTTT. Protein sequence: CASSGGRNTEAFF.

This clonotype was seen only a few times. V is TRBV20-1 and J is TRBJ2-4; 9 bases map to TRBD1. The CDR3 sequence is 13 residues long. From germline, CDR1 is DFQATT and CDR2 SNEGSKA (reference sequence). Unmatched junction bases numbered 8, after V lost 1 base and J lost 13 bases. DNA for the CDR3: TGCAGTGCTAGAGTCACAGGGGGCGCGTCCCAGTACTTC. The encoded protein is CSARVTGGASQYF.

This clonotype was counted a few times. CDR3: CASSFRTRTNEQFF. CDR3 nucleotides: TGTGCCAGCAGTTTTAGAACTAGGACGAATGAGCAGTTCTTC. The rearrangement joins TRBV28 to TRBJ2-1; tentative D call: TRBD2 (5 bases). Germline loops: CDR1 MDHEN, CDR2 SYDVKM. Trimming removed 3 bases from V and 7 bases from J, with 13 bases in between. The CDR3 totals 14 residues.

The V and J genes are TRBV24-1 and TRBJ2-1, with D unclear. The CDR3 is made up of 11 amino acids. The ends were cut back, 4 bases at V and 5 bases at J, with 2 bases in the middle. Germline CDR1 is KGHDR and CDR2 is SFDVKD. The CDR3 DNA reads as TGTGCCACCAGTGACGACAATGAGCAGTTCTTC. This codes for CATSDDNEQFF.

This clonotype was observed a single time. The J gene is TRBJ2-3, the V gene TRBV6-1; the D is unclear. V gave up 4 bases and J gave up 6 bases, with 17 bases separating them. There are 15 residues in the CDR3. Germline V gives CDR1 MNHNS, CDR2 SASEGT. The CDR3, as DNA: TGTGCCAGCAGTGGTTCCGGAACCCCCGCGGATACGCAGTATTTT. Its protein is CASSGSGTPADTQYF.

The chain carries TRBV4-3 and TRBJ2-7; D unresolved. The germline gives CDR1 LGHNA, CDR2 YSLEER. This CDR3 has 14 amino acids. The V and J ends lost 0 bases and 3 bases respectively, with 9 bases between them. The CDR3 bases are TGCGCCAGCAGCCAAGATGGTGTATACTACGAGCAGTACGTC. This encodes CASSQDGVYYEQYV.

There are a few counts of this clonotype. The V gene is TRBV9, the J gene TRBJ1-5; D gene unclear. V was cut by 4 bases and J by 7 bases, with 15 bases left in between. Germline CDR1 and CDR2: SGDLS and YYNGEE. This CDR3 has 14 amino acids. The CDR3, as DNA: TGTGCCAGCAGCTTCCCCGAGGGTACGCAGCCCCAGCATTTT. Translated: CASSFPEGTQPQHF.

This clonotype came up many times. The rearrangement links TRBV7-7 to TRBJ2-5; D ambiguous. Trimming took 5 bases from V and 4 from J, leaving 11 bases between them. This CDR3 has 13 amino acids. Germline CDR1 reads SSHAT; CDR2 reads FNYEAQ (reference sequence). DNA of the CDR3: TGTGCCAGCAGCACGGGCCTCGCAGAGACCCAGTACTTC. It encodes CASSTGLAETQYF. Full variable domain (remainder filled in from reference TRBV7-7 and TRBJ2-5): GAGVSQSPRYKVTKRGQDVTLRCDPISSHATLYWYQQALGQGPEFLTYFNYEAQPDKSGLPSDRFSAERPEGSISTLTIQRTEQRDSAMYRCASSTGLAETQYFGPGTRLLVL.

This clonotype was observed a few times. The V and J genes are TRBV29-1 and TRBJ1-1; 7 nucleotides agree with TRBD1. The CDR3 loop spans 12 amino acids. Germline CDR1 is SQVTM and CDR2 is ANQGSEA. The V segment lost 7 bases and the J segment 4 bases; nucleotides outside the gene matches: 6. The CDR3 DNA reads as TGCAGCGGGGACCGACAGGGCACTGAAGCTTTCTTT. Protein product: CSGDRQGTEAFF.